This is a list of T cell receptor beta chains from one sample in a study of T-cell memory formation after mild COVID-19. A single record per CDR3 protein comes from TCRdb applying MiXCR to the 5' RACE reads. The sample shows 85,000 to 130,000 distinct CDR3 sequences, approximately 15% of them seen only once. Sequencing input: PBMCs or a T cell subset sorted from them (not recorded which). These receptor sequences come from an adult woman who had mild COVID-19 (a few samples of this study predate the infection). Cell type and time point are not known. CDR3s include the opening cysteine and the closing phenylalanine or tryptophan. Each record gives: J gene, clone size, D gene, V gene, CDR3 DNA, CDR3 protein. D genes are given only for firm matches. Only part of the rows carry a size: once, few, many, or a class if the clone is expanded.

J gene: TRBJ2-5; clone size: .; D gene: .; V gene: TRBV20-1; CDR3 DNA: TGCAGTACCACCTTCAGACTCGAGACCTTCCAAGAGACCCAGTACTTC; CDR3 protein: CSTTFRLETFQETQYF
J gene: TRBJ2-1; clone size: few; D gene: TRBD2; V gene: TRBV5-1; CDR3 DNA: TGCGCCAGCAGCCCAGGGACTAGCGGGAGTGGGTCCTACAATGAGCAGTTCTTC; CDR3 protein: CASSPGTSGSGSYNEQFF
J gene: TRBJ2-7; clone size: .; D gene: TRBD1; V gene: TRBV10-3; CDR3 DNA: TGTGCCATCAGTGACCCCGGGACAGGAGAAGAGCAGTACTTC; CDR3 protein: CAISDPGTGEEQYF
J gene: TRBJ1-5; clone size: few; D gene: .; V gene: TRBV20-1; CDR3 DNA: TGCAGTGCGAATAGGGAGCCCCCCTATAGCAATCAGCCCCAGCATTTT; CDR3 protein: CSANREPPYSNQPQHF
J gene: TRBJ2-1; clone size: .; D gene: TRBD1; V gene: TRBV5-6; CDR3 DNA: TGTGCCAGCAGCTTGGGTCCAGGGGGTCTGCGTAATGAGCAGTTCTTC; CDR3 protein: CASSLGPGGLRNEQFF
J gene: TRBJ1-1; clone size: .; D gene: .; V gene: TRBV18; CDR3 DNA: TGTGCCAGCTCACCGGGGAACCCTGAAGCTTTCTTT; CDR3 protein: CASSPGNPEAFF
J gene: TRBJ2-7; clone size: many; D gene: TRBD1; V gene: TRBV3-1; CDR3 DNA: TGTGCCAGCAGCCAAGACATTGACCCAGGGGGCTACGAGCAGTACTTC; CDR3 protein: CASSQDIDPGGYEQYF
J gene: TRBJ2-1; clone size: few; D gene: .; V gene: TRBV24-1; CDR3 DNA: TGTGCCACCAGTGCACTAGGGGGCAATGAGCAGTTCTTC; CDR3 protein: CATSALGGNEQFF
J gene: TRBJ2-5; clone size: .; D gene: .; V gene: TRBV7-9; CDR3 DNA: TGTGCCAGCAGTTCCGGAGGGGGCTGGGAGACCCAGTACTTC; CDR3 protein: CASSSGGGWETQYF
J gene: TRBJ2-7; clone size: few; D gene: TRBD2; V gene: TRBV29-1; CDR3 DNA: TGCAGCGTTGACGGGGCGGGAGGGACCTACGAGCAGTACTTC; CDR3 protein: CSVDGAGGTYEQYF
J gene: TRBJ1-2; clone size: few; D gene: .; V gene: TRBV5-1; CDR3 DNA: TGCGCCAGCAGCTTTCAGGACAGCAGATCCTATGGCTACACCTTC; CDR3 protein: CASSFQDSRSYGYTF
J gene: TRBJ2-2; clone size: .; D gene: .; V gene: TRBV10-2; CDR3 DNA: TGCGCCAGCAGTTTTTTGCAGGGAGGCACCGGGGAGCTGTTTTTT; CDR3 protein: CASSFLQGGTGELFF
J gene: TRBJ2-1; clone size: .; D gene: .; V gene: TRBV6-5; CDR3 DNA: TGTGCCAGCAGCCATAGTCATGAGCAGTTCTTC; CDR3 protein: CASSHSHEQFF
J gene: TRBJ2-7; clone size: .; D gene: TRBD2; V gene: TRBV11-2; CDR3 DNA: TGTGCCAGCAGCCCGAGGGGCCCTGGACTAGCGGGAGTTCACGAGCAGTACTTC; CDR3 protein: CASSPRGPGLAGVHEQYF
J gene: TRBJ2-1; clone size: .; D gene: .; V gene: TRBV4-3; CDR3 DNA: TGCGCCAGCAGCCGCCGAACGGACTGGCTGATCTTC; CDR3 protein: CASSRRTDWLIF
J gene: TRBJ2-7; clone size: few; D gene: TRBD1; V gene: TRBV5-1; CDR3 DNA: TGCGCCAGCAGCGCGGCGGGGACAGGCCACTACGAGCAGTACTTC; CDR3 protein: CASSAAGTGHYEQYF
J gene: TRBJ2-7; clone size: .; D gene: TRBD1; V gene: TRBV13; CDR3 DNA: TGTGCCAGCAGCTTAGGGACAGGGGGTAGCGAGCAGTACTTC; CDR3 protein: CASSLGTGGSEQYF
J gene: TRBJ2-7; clone size: few; D gene: .; V gene: TRBV24-1; CDR3 DNA: TGTGCCACCAGTGGTCTATTCCTCAGGACTACCCATGAGCAGTACTTC; CDR3 protein: CATSGLFLRTTHEQYF
J gene: TRBJ2-7; clone size: .; D gene: .; V gene: TRBV5-1; CDR3 DNA: TGCGCCAGCAGCTTGGTACAGGAGGACGAGCAGTACTTC; CDR3 protein: CASSLVQEDEQYF
J gene: TRBJ2-7; clone size: few; D gene: TRBD1; V gene: TRBV7-6; CDR3 DNA: TGTGCCAGCAGCTTAGGCGCAGGGGGTGCCTACGAGCAGTACTTC; CDR3 protein: CASSLGAGGAYEQYF
J gene: TRBJ2-1; clone size: .; D gene: .; V gene: TRBV7-3; CDR3 DNA: TGTGCCAGCAGCTTTGGGGCAGGGGTCTGGAATGAGCAGTTCTTC; CDR3 protein: CASSFGAGVWNEQFF
J gene: TRBJ2-3; clone size: few; D gene: .; V gene: TRBV25-1; CDR3 DNA: TGTGCCAGCAGTCCATATACCGGGGTCGGTAGCACAGATACGCAGTATTTT; CDR3 protein: CASSPYTGVGSTDTQYF
J gene: TRBJ2-3; clone size: few; D gene: .; V gene: TRBV4-1; CDR3 DNA: TGCGCCAGCAGCCAATTTGAGACTACAGATACGCAGTATTTT; CDR3 protein: CASSQFETTDTQYF
J gene: TRBJ1-1; clone size: .; D gene: .; V gene: TRBV6-6; CDR3 DNA: TGTGCCAGCAGTTGGGTCGAGGGGATCGAAGCTTTCTTT; CDR3 protein: CASSWVEGIEAFF
J gene: TRBJ2-7; clone size: many; D gene: .; V gene: TRBV27; CDR3 DNA: TGTGCCAGCAGTTTATCGTTCACCTACGAGCAGTACTTC; CDR3 protein: CASSLSFTYEQYF
J gene: TRBJ2-5; clone size: few; D gene: .; V gene: TRBV20-1; CDR3 DNA: TGCAGTGCTAGAGCGGAACAGGTGCATGCGGAGACCCAGTACTTC; CDR3 protein: CSARAEQVHAETQYF
J gene: TRBJ1-6; clone size: .; D gene: TRBD1; V gene: TRBV4-1; CDR3 DNA: TGCGCCAGCAGCCGTGGACAGGGGTTACCCCTCCACTTT; CDR3 protein: CASSRGQGLPLHF
J gene: TRBJ1-5; clone size: few; D gene: .; V gene: TRBV9; CDR3 DNA: TGTGCCAGCAGCGTAGAAGGCCTTAGCAATCAGCCCCAGCATTTT; CDR3 protein: CASSVEGLSNQPQHF
J gene: TRBJ2-7; clone size: few; D gene: .; V gene: TRBV7-9; CDR3 DNA: TGTGCCAGCACCGAGGGTACCTCCTACGAGCAGTACTTC; CDR3 protein: CASTEGTSYEQYF
J gene: TRBJ1-1; clone size: .; D gene: TRBD1; V gene: TRBV11-2; CDR3 DNA: TGTGCCAGCAGCCCAACCTCGGGACAGGGCCCTGAAGCTTTCTTT; CDR3 protein: CASSPTSGQGPEAFF
J gene: TRBJ1-4; clone size: few; D gene: TRBD1; V gene: TRBV6-5; CDR3 DNA: TGTGCCAGCAGTTTCGACATACAGGGGGCGAATGAAAAACTGTTTTTT; CDR3 protein: CASSFDIQGANEKLFF
J gene: TRBJ2-1; clone size: many; D gene: TRBD2; V gene: TRBV2; CDR3 DNA: TGTGCCAGCACCGATGGGACTAGTAGGACCCGGGATGAGCAGTTCTTC; CDR3 protein: CASTDGTSRTRDEQFF
J gene: TRBJ1-1; clone size: many; D gene: .; V gene: TRBV20-1; CDR3 DNA: TGCAGTGTTAAAGGGACTGCCGACACTGAAGCTTTCTTT; CDR3 protein: CSVKGTADTEAFF
J gene: TRBJ1-2; clone size: .; D gene: .; V gene: TRBV12-3/TRBV12-4; CDR3 DNA: TGTGCCACCTCCCAGGGCCTCTCTAACTATGGCTACACCTTC; CDR3 protein: CATSQGLSNYGYTF
J gene: TRBJ2-1; clone size: .; D gene: TRBD2; V gene: TRBV12-3/TRBV12-4; CDR3 DNA: TGTGCCAGCAGTCACCCTAGCGGGGGGGCCCGAAATGAGCAGTTCTTC; CDR3 protein: CASSHPSGGARNEQFF
J gene: TRBJ2-1; clone size: few; D gene: TRBD1; V gene: TRBV11-2; CDR3 DNA: TGTGCCAGCAGCGAAAAGACAGGGTCCTACAATGAGCAGTTCTTC; CDR3 protein: CASSEKTGSYNEQFF
J gene: TRBJ1-2; clone size: once; D gene: .; V gene: TRBV4-1; CDR3 DNA: TGCGCCAGCAGCAAGAAATACGAGGGGGTAGGCTACACCTTC; CDR3 protein: CASSKKYEGVGYTF
J gene: TRBJ1-1; clone size: .; D gene: .; V gene: TRBV11-2; CDR3 DNA: TGTGCCAGCATCGAGGGCAGGGGTGGTCTATTCGGCACTGAAGCTTTCTTT; CDR3 protein: CASIEGRGGLFGTEAFF
J gene: TRBJ2-5; clone size: .; D gene: .; V gene: TRBV21-1; CDR3 DNA: TGTGCCAGCAGCAAGTTCCGGGATAGGGAGACCCAGTACTTC; CDR3 protein: CASSKFRDRETQYF
J gene: TRBJ2-7; clone size: .; D gene: .; V gene: TRBV20-1; CDR3 DNA: TGCAGTGTCCTTCCGGCGGAGGGCCCCTACGAGCAGTACTTC; CDR3 protein: CSVLPAEGPYEQYF
J gene: TRBJ2-7; clone size: .; D gene: .; V gene: TRBV15; CDR3 DNA: TGTGCCACGAGGGACATTAGTTCCGAGCAGTACTTC; CDR3 protein: CATRDISSEQYF
J gene: TRBJ2-2; clone size: few; D gene: .; V gene: TRBV5-1; CDR3 DNA: TGCGCCAGCAGCCCGCCCCTCCGGGAGCCCGGGGAGCTGTTTTTT; CDR3 protein: CASSPPLREPGELFF